This T cell receptor (beta chain) is from a study of CD8 T cells in ankylosing spondylitis. Preparation of TCR beta libraries was done by quantitative 5'-RACE with molecular barcodes. From the 5' RACE reads, TCRdb called clonotypes with MiXCR, one entry per CDR3 protein. The table includes under 150,000 distinct CDR3 sequences, approximately 8.4% detected once. Ten or more counts support this clonotype. Germline V gene data show CDR1 as KGHSH and CDR2 as LQKENI. With V trimmed by 0 bases and J by 3 bases, 6 bases remained unmatched. CDR3 length equals 16 residues. Material for sequencing was synovial fluid, either unsorted or a sorted T cell fraction (not recorded which). V gene TRBV18 combines with J gene TRBJ2-3; 7 positions agree with TRBD2. This receptor was identified in a male donor with ankylosing spondylitis. The CDR3 sequence is CASSPPASGPTDTQYF. The CDR3 nucleotides are TGTGCCAGCTCACCACCTGCTAGCGGCCCTACAGATACGCAGTATTTT. The full variable domain, rest sourced from reference TRBV18 and TRBJ2-3, is NAGVMQNPRHLVRRRGQEARLRCSPMKGHSHVYWYRQLPEEGLKFMVYLQKENIIDESGMPKERFSAEFPKEGPSILRIQQVVRGDSAAYFCASSPPASGPTDTQYFGPGTRLTVL.